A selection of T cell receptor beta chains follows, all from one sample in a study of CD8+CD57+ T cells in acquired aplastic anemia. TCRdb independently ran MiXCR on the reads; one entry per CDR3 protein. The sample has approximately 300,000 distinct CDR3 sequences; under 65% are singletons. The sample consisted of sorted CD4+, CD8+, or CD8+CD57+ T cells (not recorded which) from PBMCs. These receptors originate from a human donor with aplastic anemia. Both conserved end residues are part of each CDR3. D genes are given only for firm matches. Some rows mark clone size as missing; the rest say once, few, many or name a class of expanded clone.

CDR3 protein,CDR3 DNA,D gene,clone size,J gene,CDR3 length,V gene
CAISEGSNQPQHF,TGTGCCATCAGTGAAGGCAGCAATCAGCCCCAGCATTTT,-,many,TRBJ1-5,13,TRBV10-3
CSARGDKNNEQFF,TGCAGTGCGAGAGGGGACAAGAACAATGAGCAGTTCTTC,-,-,TRBJ2-1,13,TRBV20-1
CASSSILGANYGYTF,TGTGCCAGCAGCAGTATTCTAGGGGCTAACTATGGCTACACCTTC,-,-,TRBJ1-2,15,TRBV7-8
CASSSAPETGDEKLFF,TGTGCCAGCAGCTCAGCCCCGGAGACAGGAGATGAAAAACTGTTTTTT,-,-,TRBJ1-4,16,TRBV7-1
CATSTQGTNYGYTF,TGTGCCACCAGCACTCAGGGAACTAACTATGGCTACACCTTC,-,-,TRBJ1-2,14,TRBV15
CASTPDRLGNQPQHF,TGTGCCAGCACCCCGGACAGGTTGGGGAATCAGCCCCAGCATTTT,TRBD1,-,TRBJ1-5,15,TRBV2
CASKAGGLDNSPLHF,TGTGCCAGCAAGGCGGGGGGGCTTGATAATTCACCCCTCCACTTT,-,-,TRBJ1-6,15,TRBV2
CASSSGLGGGSYEQYF,TGTGCCAGCAGCTCGGGACTAGGGGGGGGCTCCTACGAGCAGTACTTC,TRBD2,-,TRBJ2-7,16,TRBV7-2
CASKYTGGGQPQHF,TGTGCCAGTAAATATACAGGGGGCGGTCAGCCCCAGCATTTT,TRBD1,many,TRBJ1-5,14,TRBV19
CASTGISGKIDTQYF,TGTGCCAGCACTGGTATAAGCGGGAAGATAGATACGCAGTATTTT,TRBD2,many,TRBJ2-3,15,TRBV2
CASSTEVRSGNTIYF,TGTGCCAGTAGTACCGAGGTTCGCTCTGGAAACACCATATATTTT,-,few,TRBJ1-3,15,TRBV19
CASSWDTRVTEAFF,TGTGCCAGTAGTTGGGACACGCGTGTTACTGAAGCTTTCTTT,-,many,TRBJ1-1,14,TRBV19
CSASLGGSSYNSPLHF,TGCAGTGCTAGTCTAGGGGGTAGCTCCTATAATTCACCCCTCCACTTT,-,few,TRBJ1-6,16,TRBV20-1
CASSLQREGLHEQYF,TGTGCCAGCAGCCTGCAGCGGGAGGGCCTCCACGAGCAGTACTTC,TRBD2,once,TRBJ2-7,15,TRBV13
CASSRRTYEQYF,TGTGCCAGCAGTCGGCGGACCTACGAGCAGTACTTC,-,few,TRBJ2-7,12,TRBV12-3/TRBV12-4
CSATRQIAYNEQFF,TGCAGTGCTACCCGACAGATCGCCTACAATGAGCAGTTCTTC,-,many,TRBJ2-1,14,TRBV20-1
CASSLLAGGTGELFF,TGTGCCAGCAGCCTACTAGCGGGAGGCACCGGGGAGCTGTTTTTT,TRBD2,many,TRBJ2-2,15,TRBV25-1
CAISEWTSTDTQYF,TGTGCCATCAGTGAGTGGACTAGTACAGATACGCAGTATTTT,TRBD2,-,TRBJ2-3,14,TRBV10-3
CSAIAAPDTQYF,TGCAGTGCTATCGCCGCGCCAGATACGCAGTATTTT,-,-,TRBJ2-3,12,TRBV20-1
CAISGDSDYGYTF,TGTGCCATCAGTGGGGACAGTGACTATGGCTACACCTTC,TRBD1,-,TRBJ1-2,13,TRBV24-1
CASSLGWGREQYF,TGTGCCAGCAGCTTAGGCTGGGGGCGGGAGCAGTACTTC,-,few,TRBJ2-7,13,TRBV7-2
CASSLDRAGGADTQYF,TGTGCCAGCAGTTTAGATCGAGCGGGGGGCGCAGATACGCAGTATTTT,TRBD2,few,TRBJ2-3,16,TRBV12-3/TRBV12-4
CASRSDSRYGYTF,TGTGCCAGCAGATCCGACAGTCGCTATGGCTACACCTTC,-,many,TRBJ1-2,13,TRBV27